This T cell receptor beta chain was retrieved from a study of T cell responses to AZD1222 COVID-19 vaccine (dated by TCRdb to the early 2020s). Background on the whole study: AZD1222 recipients whose second dose came at about 4 weeks and those whose second dose came at about 12 weeks were combined into one group, since spike-specific TCR depth and breadth did not differ between the two schedules. TCR sequencing was performed for some 250 trial participants, of whom around 200 were given two doses of AZD1222 and around 26 were given two doses of MenACWY control vaccine. Enrollment into the trials was organized by age into subgroups of 18-55, 56-69 and 70-plus years, and those subgroups contained roughly 140, 27 and 60 TCR-sequenced participants, respectively.

About this clone: Its antigen is unknown. Per-base qualities were not stored, and no clone one base away is much larger.

Summary of the overall study and its limitations: Spike-specific TCR breadth and depth rose significantly after two AZD1222 doses compared with day 0 and with MenACWY recipients. The whole spike protein was spanned by vaccine-associated CD4 TCRs, and dominant responses were seen in regions 160-218 and 743-854. Because no day 14 peak-response samples were available, the repertoires could be characterized only after the peak T cell response. Reportedly, close to half of the unique spike-specific TCRs recognized epitopes lying outside the regions that are mutated in the B.1.351 and B.1.1.7 variants. Only five or six AZD1222 recipients were SARS-CoV-2 seropositive at baseline, limiting conclusions about previously exposed vaccinees. The 56-69-year group was small, and its depth increase did not reach significance, likely because of low power. Participants were mostly white British and included more females than males, and it was suggested by the authors that clonal diversity may have been underestimated.

Taken with the paper, the label for time point translates to: baseline before first vaccination. The vaccinee samples were drawn from two UK trials, COV001 and COV002, one of which was a single-blind randomized controlled phase 2/3 trial testing AZD1222 (ChAdOx1 nCoV-19) in healthy adults. For TCRbeta chain sequencing, PBMC samples were collected from trial participants at day 0 and at day 28 after the second dose. The CDR3 regions of human TCRbeta chains were analyzed by immunosequencing. For the original study's pipeline: TCRs in the repertoires were compared against a reference library of SARS-CoV-2-specific TCRs that had been generated with the MIRA antigen-specificity platform. Breadth was defined as the fraction of unique TCRs that were SARS-CoV-2-associated. Depth was defined as the fraction of total T cells that were SARS-CoV-2-associated. Using the MIRA data, each spike-specific TCR was mapped to the spike region that the TCR reacts to and placed in a CD4 or CD8 class. Log10-transformed breadth and depth values were compared by one-way ANOVA with Sidak's multiple comparisons tests. TCRdb carries this immuneACCESS record with in-frame sequences only. Its versions omit some clonotypes, under half of them owing to an unresolved V gene in the studies checked, with the rest unexplained. For V, J and clone size, that table is used; D and trimming come from the DNA. The sample contains tens of thousands of clones, roughly 89% of them found a single time. Around 1.4% of the sample is taken by the ten largest.

As encoded in the germline V gene, CDR1 is SNHLY while CDR2 is FYNNEI. The junction carries 10 bases between V and J, which are trimmed by 5 bases and 4 bases respectively. Including cysteine and phenylalanine, the CDR3 has 13 amino acids. Only the CDR3 DNA is retained, 39 bases long and in frame from the first base. The sequencing used peripheral blood, collected on day 0 of AZD1222 vaccination. The receptor chain draws on TRBV2 and TRBJ2-3; TRBD1 is a weak D gene call, 5 bases matching. The source of this sequence is an adult in good health. The CDR3 has the sequence CASSYLGPDTQYF. The DNA sequence is as follows: TGTGCCAGCAGTTACCTGGGGCCAGATACGCAGTATTTT.